This TCR beta chain was recorded in a study of vaccination effects on CD4 cells after COVID-19. Sequenced by immunoSEQ multiplex PCR; TCRdb stores in-frame clones only, minus some. The sample lists about 73,000 clones; about 73% were seen once. A roughly 10-day culture period preceded the isolation of CD4+ T cells. Each participant was administered two doses of either the BNT162b2 or the mRNA-1273 vaccine. The CDR3 extends over 15 amino acids. The germline V gene encodes CDR1 SGHDT and CDR2 YYEEEE. V dropped 1 base and J dropped 6 bases, with 17 bases sitting between them. Comment on this clone: Its antigen is not known.

The sample was CD4+ T cells from PBMCs cultured without peptide, taken after COVID-19 vaccination. The chain employs TRBV5-6 and TRBJ2-7, with a tentative D call TRBD2 (6 bases). The receptor's source is a human donor who received a COVID-19 vaccine. The CDR3 sequence: CASSLYGTPVSEQYV. The DNA of the CDR3 is TGTGCCAGCAGCTTGTACGGGACTCCCGTATCCGAGCAGTACGTC.